This paragraph covers one TCR beta chain sequence. The data stem from a study of cytomegalovirus exposure and HLA in healthy donors. PCR involved 60 Vbeta and 13 Jbeta primers. The repertoire was sequenced with immunoSEQ multiplex PCR; TCRdb's copy has only in-frame clones and lacks some. The profile shows more than 85,000 clones, approximately 73% of them singletons. V lost 4 bases and J lost 7; bases outside the gene matches: 12. CDR1 LGHNA and CDR2 YSLEER come from the germline V gene. The CDR3 length is 15 residues. The rearrangement links TRBV4-3 to TRBJ1-2; 7 bases match TRBD1. The clonotype comes from a man aged 40-49 years in good health and CMV-seronegative. Material: PBMCs. CDR3 in DNA: TGCGCCAGCAGCCGGATAGGGACACAGGGGAGTGGCTACACCTTC. The encoded protein is CASSRIGTQGSGYTF.